Listed below are T cell receptor beta chains from one sample, sequenced in a study of cytomegalovirus exposure and HLA in healthy donors. Sequencing used immunoSEQ multiplex PCR; TCRdb keeps in-frame clones, though not all of them. Of around 120,000 clones in the sample, about 75% were seen once. The source material was PBMCs. The receptors here all came from a man between 60 and 75 years old in good health and CMV-seropositive. Each CDR3 is given with its conserved first and last residue. The order of the fields is D gene, V gene, J gene, clone size, CDR3 protein, CDR3 DNA. A D gene is named only where the DNA matches it firmly. Not all rows give a size; the values are once, few, many and, for expanded clones, a class.

TRBD1	TRBV5-1	TRBJ2-7	-	CASSLGGGGQGSDEQYF	TGCGCCAGCAGCTTGGGGGGTGGGGGACAGGGCTCCGACGAGCAGTACTTC
TRBD1	TRBV5-4	TRBJ1-1	-	CASSLTGTGGGEAFF	TGTGCCAGCAGCTTGACCGGGACAGGGGGTGGAGAAGCTTTCTTT
TRBD1	TRBV27	TRBJ2-7	-	CASSARMGQGYEQYF	TGTGCCAGCAGTGCCCGAATGGGACAGGGGTACGAGCAGTACTTC
-	TRBV18	TRBJ2-1	-	CASSQDRVTSSEQFF	TGTGCCAGCTCTCAAGACAGGGTTACTAGCAGTGAGCAGTTCTTC
-	TRBV25-1	TRBJ1-2	once	CASSDLYGYTF	TGTGCCAGCAGTGACCTCTATGGCTACACCTTC
TRBD2	TRBV7-8	TRBJ2-2	-	CASSPRPGTSGRVTGELFF	TGTGCCAGCAGCCCGAGACCGGGGACTAGCGGGAGAGTCACCGGGGAGCTGTTTTTT
TRBD1	TRBV19	TRBJ1-2	-	CASSIRQGDGYTF	TGTGCCAGTAGTATTCGACAGGGTGACGGCTACACCTTC
-	TRBV19	TRBJ1-5	-	CASSKNRDIRNQPQHF	TGTGCCAGTAGTAAAAACCGGGACATCCGCAATCAGCCCCAGCATTTT
-	TRBV30	TRBJ2-1	-	CAWTGAVSYNEQFF	TGTGCCTGGACGGGAGCCGTCTCCTACAATGAGCAGTTCTTC
-	TRBV6-5	TRBJ1-5	-	CASSYSSFNQPQHF	TGTGCCAGCAGTTACTCATCTTTCAATCAGCCCCAGCATTTT
-	TRBV5-4	TRBJ2-7	-	CASSLDPAGAQYF	TGTGCCAGCAGCTTGGATCCAGCGGGTGCGCAGTACTTC
-	TRBV5-1	TRBJ2-2	-	CASSFSVNTGELFF	TGCGCCAGCAGCTTTAGCGTGAACACCGGGGAGCTGTTTTTT
TRBD1	TRBV2	TRBJ2-7	-	CASSEIGTGGSYEQYF	TGTGCCAGCAGTGAAATCGGGACAGGGGGATCCTACGAGCAGTACTTC
TRBD1	TRBV5-1	TRBJ1-1	-	CASSPRAGGLHTEAFF	TGCGCCAGCAGCCCCCGGGCAGGGGGCTTGCACACTGAAGCTTTCTTT
TRBD1	TRBV5-1	TRBJ2-1	once	CASSPPGQGFNEQFF	TGCGCCAGCAGCCCGCCGGGACAGGGATTCAATGAGCAGTTCTTC
-	TRBV6-5	TRBJ2-1	-	CASHRGVWLDNEQFF	TGTGCCAGCCACCGCGGGGTATGGCTCGACAATGAGCAGTTCTTC
-	TRBV10-2	TRBJ2-2	-	CASRGWQVNTGELFF	TGCGCCAGCCGCGGGTGGCAGGTGAACACCGGGGAGCTGTTTTTT
-	TRBV28	TRBJ1-2	-	CAIHINRVGYTF	TGTGCCATCCACATAAACAGGGTCGGCTACACCTTC
-	TRBV5-1	TRBJ1-6	-	CASSFAGTANSPLHF	TGCGCCAGCAGCTTTGCCGGGACTGCGAATTCACCCCTCCACTTT
-	TRBV21-1	TRBJ1-5	-	CASSKGPGQGRPQHF	TGTGCCAGCAGCAAAGGTCCGGGACAGGGGAGGCCCCAGCATTTT
-	TRBV10-3	TRBJ1-1	few	CAISESSTGPEAFF	TGTGCCATCAGTGAGTCAAGTACAGGGCCAGAAGCTTTCTTT
-	TRBV19	TRBJ1-2	-	CASSPYPYFPYYGYTF	TGTGCCAGTAGCCCTTACCCCTATTTTCCTTACTATGGCTACACCTTC
-	TRBV11-1	TRBJ2-1	-	CASSLVGGGVKDEQFF	TGTGCCAGCAGCTTAGTGGGAGGGGGGGTTAAGGATGAGCAGTTCTTC
-	TRBV29-1	TRBJ2-7	-	CSVWLAGFYEQYF	TGCAGCGTCTGGTTAGCTGGATTCTACGAGCAGTACTTC
TRBD2	TRBV5-1	TRBJ2-7	-	CASSLAGSGSSEQYF	TGCGCCAGCAGCTTGGCGGGTAGCGGGAGTTCCGAGCAGTACTTC
TRBD1	TRBV5-1	TRBJ1-5	-	CASSFQGGINQPQHF	TGCGCCAGCAGCTTCCAAGGGGGCATCAATCAGCCCCAGCATTTT
-	TRBV2	TRBJ2-7	few	CASREDPWLEQYF	TGTGCCAGCAGGGAGGATCCCTGGTTGGAGCAGTACTTC
-	TRBV5-1	TRBJ2-7	-	CASSNPGEGSYEQYF	TGCGCCAGCAGCAACCCAGGGGAAGGGAGCTACGAGCAGTACTTC
TRBD1	TRBV16	TRBJ2-7	few	CASSRRDRGDEQYF	TGTGCCAGCAGCCGACGGGACAGGGGAGACGAGCAGTACTTC
-	TRBV20-1	TRBJ2-7	-	CSPRGGPEQYF	TGCAGCCCAAGGGGGGGACCCGAGCAGTACTTC
-	TRBV15	TRBJ1-5	-	CATSRDQGGYQPQHF	TGTGCCACCAGCAGAGATCAGGGCGGTTATCAGCCCCAGCATTTT
-	TRBV11-2	TRBJ1-3	-	CASTGRHHSGNTIYF	TGTGCCAGCACCGGCCGACACCACTCTGGAAACACCATATATTTT
TRBD1	TRBV15	TRBJ2-5	few	CATSRRQGAEEQYF	TGTGCCACCAGCAGACGGCAGGGGGCGGAAGAGCAGTACTTC
TRBD1	TRBV5-1	TRBJ2-7	-	CASSTLQGQGDGEQYF	TGCGCCAGCAGCACGCTACAGGGACAGGGGGACGGCGAGCAGTACTTC
-	TRBV11-2	TRBJ1-2	-	CASSLDRFYGYTF	TGTGCCAGCAGCTTAGACAGATTTTATGGCTACACCTTC
TRBD1	TRBV30	TRBJ1-5	-	CAWSGQGGVNQPQHF	TGTGCCTGGTCTGGACAGGGGGGAGTCAATCAGCCCCAGCATTTT
-	TRBV7-8	TRBJ1-2	-	CASSLGSYGTTTRYGYTF	TGTGCCAGCAGCTTAGGAAGCTATGGGACAACGACCCGCTATGGCTACACCTTC
TRBD2	TRBV7-3	TRBJ2-1	-	CASSRREGAYNEQFF	TGTGCCAGCAGCCGTCGGGAGGGAGCCTACAATGAGCAGTTCTTC